Each of the 11 T cell receptor beta chains below was sequenced from the same sample in a study of regulatory T cells in long-lasting Graves disease (dated by TCRdb to 2020 to 2022). Library generation was performed with multiplex PCR. Sequencing was performed on an Illumina HiSeq 4000. CDR3 regions were amplified by Arm-PCR with iRepertoire HTBI primers to construct TCR beta libraries. TCRdb applied fastp at Q25 and MiXCR to the public reads, then kept only in-frame beta chains. Duplicate CDR3 protein sequences are folded into a single record with the most common DNA and genes. In all, the sample holds about 300,000 distinct CDR3 sequences, and under 20% of those were seen once. The ten largest clonotypes hold about 39% of the sample. Per the publication, the time point label means: newly diagnosed GD, antithyroid drugs for less than 3 months. RNA was extracted from PBMCs in TRIzol for both TCR sequencing and RNA sequencing.

The starting material was peripheral blood mononuclear cells (PBMCs), obtained at new diagnosis, from a patient treated with antithyroid drugs. The receptors stem from a female donor with Graves disease.

This clonotype was seen many times. This chain joins TRBV18 and TRBJ2-1; D possibly corresponds to TRBD2 (5 bases). Germline CDR1 KGHSH, CDR2 LQKENI. The CDR3 is made up of 14 amino acids. Trimming removed 5 bases from V and 3 bases from J, with 11 bases in between. DNA of the CDR3: TGTGCCAGCTCAAGCTACCGGGACTACAATGAGCAGTTCTTC. Its translation: CASSSYRDYNEQFF. Complete variable domain (other parts from reference TRBV18 and TRBJ2-1): NAGVMQNPRHLVRRRGQEARLRCSPMKGHSHVYWYRQLPEEGLKFMVYLQKENIIDESGMPKERFSAEFPKEGPSILRIQQVVRGDSAAYFCASSSYRDYNEQFFGPGTRLTVL.

This clonotype was detected many times. The gene calls are TRBV28 and TRBJ1-5; TRBD1 agrees at 7 bases. The trim removed 3 bases at V and 3 bases at J, leaving 5 bases unmatched. The germline V gene encodes CDR1 MDHEN and CDR2 SYDVKM. The CDR3 runs 15 residues. The CDR3 loop reads CASSFEDRVNQPQHF. For the CDR3, the DNA is TGTGCCAGCAGTTTCGAAGACAGGGTCAATCAGCCCCAGCATTTT.

Comment on this clonotype: A far larger clone is a single base away, which makes a read error likely. This chain joins TRBV30 and TRBJ1-1; possible D gene TRBD2, 5 bases. The end of the DNA fits TRBJ2-3 better, so the J call may be wrong. This CDR3 region has 13 residues. CDR1 GTSNPN and CDR2 SVGIG come from the germline V gene (reference sequence). The CDR3 sequence: CAWRWTYTDTQYF. The CDR3 bases are TGTGCCTGGAGGTGGACTTACACAGATACGCAGTATTTT.

Ten or more counts support this clonotype. The gene calls are TRBV10-3 and TRBJ2-7; 9 positions agree with TRBD2. This CDR3 comprises 17 residues. Germline CDR1 is ENHRY and CDR2 is SYGVKD. The trim removed 0 bases at V and 1 base at J, leaving 7 bases unmatched. The CDR3 reads CAISESNRLAVSYEQYF. The CDR3 coding sequence is TGTGCCATCAGTGAGTCGAACCGACTAGCGGTTTCCTACGAGCAGTACTTC.

In its sample, this clonotype ranks as medium-sized. This chain links TRBV28 with TRBJ1-1; D not resolved. Per germline, CDR1 MDHEN and CDR2 SYDVKM. The CDR3 runs 14 residues. V was trimmed by 3 bases and J by 0 bases, leaving 8 bases between them. CDR3 nucleotides: TGTGCCAGCAGTTTGGTCAGCATGAACACTGAAGCTTTCTTT. This sequence encodes CASSLVSMNTEAFF.

The CDR3 reads CASRYGGYEQYF. As DNA, the CDR3 is TGTGCCAGCAGATATGGGGGCTACGAGCAGTACTTC. The chain carries TRBV28 and TRBJ2-7; D is tentatively TRBD1 or TRBD2 (5 bases each). Germline CDR1 reads MDHEN; CDR2 reads SYDVKM. V lost 6 bases and J 3 bases, leaving 9 bases between the germline ends. This CDR3 has 12 amino acids.

Comment on this clonotype: Sequence at one end of the junction differs from germline and may be a read error. The chain recombines TRBV6-2 or TRBV6-3 with TRBJ2-5; D is perhaps TRBD1 (5 bases). This CDR3 has 12 amino acids. Germline V gene lookup returns CDR1 MNHEY and CDR2 SVGEGT. As DNA, the CDR3 is TGTGCCAGCAGTACTCGACAGCCACCAGTCCACTTC. Protein product: CASSTRQPPVHF.

This chain joins TRBV30 and TRBJ2-6; the D is unclear. The V gene lost 0 bases and the J gene lost 4 bases, with 16 bases spanning the gap. Germline lookup yields CDR1 GTSNPN and CDR2 SVGIG (reference sequence). The CDR3 covers 17 residues. CDR3 DNA sequence: TGTGCCTGGAGTGTGAATCGCCTGGAGATAGGGGCCAACGTCCTGACTTTC. Translation gives CAWSVNRLEIGANVLTF.

Worth noting for this clonotype: A single base is all that separates this from a far larger clone, so a read error is likely. The chain recombines TRBV20-1 with TRBJ2-7, with 10 bases identical to TRBD2. This CDR3 is 16 amino acids long. Germline V gene data show CDR1 as DFQATT and CDR2 as SNEGSKA (reference sequence). Trimming cost V 6 bases and J 7 bases; bases outside gene matches: 18. In DNA, the CDR3 is TGCAGTGCGAGACCAGTAGGGACTAGCGCGAACAATGAGCAGTACTTC. It yields the protein CSARPVGTSANNEQYF.

This clonotype showed up many times. The chain uses TRBV30 and TRBJ1-6, with D possibly TRBD1 on 5 matching bases. Germline values: CDR1 GTSNPN, CDR2 SVGIG (reference sequence). Trimming left V 3 bases short and J 0 bases short, with 15 bases between. The CDR3 runs to 17 residues. DNA for the CDR3: TGTGCCTGGAGGGCGGCGGGGACGAGCTCCTATAATTCACCCCTCCACTTT. It is translated as CAWRAAGTSSYNSPLHF.

This clonotype has at least ten counts. The chain is built from TRBV20-1 and TRBJ2-3; 9 bases align to TRBD2. This CDR3 is 16 amino acids long. Germline CDR1 DFQATT, CDR2 SNEGSKA (reference sequence). V lost 0 bases and J lost 1; bases outside the gene matches: 5. The CDR3 protein is CSARDWAGGGTDTQYF. In nucleotides, the CDR3 is TGCAGTGCTAGAGATTGGGCGGGAGGGGGCACAGATACGCAGTATTTT.